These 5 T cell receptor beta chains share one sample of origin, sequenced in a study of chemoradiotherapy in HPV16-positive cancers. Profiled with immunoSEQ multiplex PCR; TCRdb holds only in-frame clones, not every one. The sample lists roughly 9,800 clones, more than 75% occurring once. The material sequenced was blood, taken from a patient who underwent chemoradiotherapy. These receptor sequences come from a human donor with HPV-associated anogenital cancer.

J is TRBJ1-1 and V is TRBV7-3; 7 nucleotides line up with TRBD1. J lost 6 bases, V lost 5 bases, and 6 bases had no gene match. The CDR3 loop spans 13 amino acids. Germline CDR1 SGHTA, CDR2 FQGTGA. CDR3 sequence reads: CASSQDRDAEAFF. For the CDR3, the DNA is TGTGCCAGCAGCCAAGACAGGGACGCTGAAGCTTTCTTT.

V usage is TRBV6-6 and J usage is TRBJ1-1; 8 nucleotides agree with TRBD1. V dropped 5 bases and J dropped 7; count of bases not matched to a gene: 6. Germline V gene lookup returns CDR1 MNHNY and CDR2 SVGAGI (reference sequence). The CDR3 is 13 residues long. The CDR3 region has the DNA TGTGCCAGCAGTGGGGACAGGCTAAATGAAGCTTTCTTT. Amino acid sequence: CASSGDRLNEAFF.

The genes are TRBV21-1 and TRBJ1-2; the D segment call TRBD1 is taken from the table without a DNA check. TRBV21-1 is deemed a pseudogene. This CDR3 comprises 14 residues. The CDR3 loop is CASSKVQGGYGYTF. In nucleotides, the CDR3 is TGTGCCAGCAGCAAAGTTCAGGGTGGCTATGGCTACACCTTC.

CDR3 amino acids: CASSLGGTAFNQPQHF. CDR3 nucleotide sequence: TGTGCCAGCAGCCTAGGGGGGACAGCATTCAATCAGCCCCAGCATTTT. The chain has TRBV5-6 and TRBJ1-5; TRBD1 aligns across 7 bases. CDR1 is SGHDT, CDR2 YYEEEE, per germline. The CDR3 consists of 16 residues. J gave up 3 bases and V 4 bases, and 10 bases lay outside the gene matches.

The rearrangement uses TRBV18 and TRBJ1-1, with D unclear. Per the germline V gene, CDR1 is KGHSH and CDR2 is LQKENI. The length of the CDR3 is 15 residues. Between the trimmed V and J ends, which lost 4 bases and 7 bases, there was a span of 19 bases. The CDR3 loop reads CASSLKEAVGGEAFF. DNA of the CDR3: TGTGCCAGCTCACTAAAGGAGGCGGTCGGTGGTGAAGCTTTCTTT.